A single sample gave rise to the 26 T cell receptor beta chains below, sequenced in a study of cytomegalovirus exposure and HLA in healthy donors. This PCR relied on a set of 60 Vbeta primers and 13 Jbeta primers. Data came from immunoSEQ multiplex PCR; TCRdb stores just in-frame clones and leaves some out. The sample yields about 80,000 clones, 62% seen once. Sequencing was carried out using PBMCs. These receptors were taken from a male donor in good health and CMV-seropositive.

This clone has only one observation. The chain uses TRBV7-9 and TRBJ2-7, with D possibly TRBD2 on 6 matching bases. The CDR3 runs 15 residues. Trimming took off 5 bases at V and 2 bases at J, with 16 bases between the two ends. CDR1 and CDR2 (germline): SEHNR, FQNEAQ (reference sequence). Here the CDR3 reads CASSLHAGSTYEQYF. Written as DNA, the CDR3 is TGTGCCAGCAGCCTGCACGCCGGGAGCACCTACGAGCAGTACTTC.

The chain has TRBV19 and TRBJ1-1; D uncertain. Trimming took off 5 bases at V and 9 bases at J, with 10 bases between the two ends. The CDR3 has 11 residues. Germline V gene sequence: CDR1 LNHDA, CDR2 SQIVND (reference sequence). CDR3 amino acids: CASSFQVQAFF. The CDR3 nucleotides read TGTGCCAGTAGTTTCCAGGTTCAAGCTTTCTTT.

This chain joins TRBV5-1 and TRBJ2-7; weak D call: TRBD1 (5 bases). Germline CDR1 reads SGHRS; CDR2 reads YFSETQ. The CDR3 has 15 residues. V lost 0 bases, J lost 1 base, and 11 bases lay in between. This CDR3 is CASSLGGAGSYEQYF. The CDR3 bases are TGCGCCAGCAGCTTGGGTGGGGCAGGGTCCTACGAGCAGTACTTC.

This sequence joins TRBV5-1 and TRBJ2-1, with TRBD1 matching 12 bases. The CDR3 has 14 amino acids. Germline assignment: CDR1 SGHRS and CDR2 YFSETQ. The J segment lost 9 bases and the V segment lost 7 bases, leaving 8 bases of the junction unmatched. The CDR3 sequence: CASGTGGAGGEQFF. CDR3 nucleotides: TGCGCCAGCGGGACAGGGGGCGCAGGAGGTGAGCAGTTCTTC.

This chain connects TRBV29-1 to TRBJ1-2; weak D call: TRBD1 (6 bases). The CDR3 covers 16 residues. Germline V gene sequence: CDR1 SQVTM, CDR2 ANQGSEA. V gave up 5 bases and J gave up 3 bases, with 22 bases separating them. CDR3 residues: CSVSQTGGGEDYGYTF. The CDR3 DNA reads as TGCAGCGTTTCTCAGACAGGTGGGGGAGAAGACTATGGCTACACCTTC.

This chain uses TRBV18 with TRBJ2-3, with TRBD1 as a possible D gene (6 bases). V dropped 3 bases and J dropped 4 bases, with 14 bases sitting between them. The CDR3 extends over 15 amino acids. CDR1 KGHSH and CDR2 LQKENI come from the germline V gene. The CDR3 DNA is TGTGCCAGCTCACCCCAAGGGGGTGGCGCAGATACGCAGTATTTT. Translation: CASSPQGGGADTQYF.

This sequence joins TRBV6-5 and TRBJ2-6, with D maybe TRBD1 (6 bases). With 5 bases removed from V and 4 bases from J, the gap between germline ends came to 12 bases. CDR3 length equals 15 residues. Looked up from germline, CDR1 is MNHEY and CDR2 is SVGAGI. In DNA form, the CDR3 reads TGTGCCAGCAGTCGACAGGTAGCCGGGGCCAACGTCCTGACTTTC. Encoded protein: CASSRQVAGANVLTF.

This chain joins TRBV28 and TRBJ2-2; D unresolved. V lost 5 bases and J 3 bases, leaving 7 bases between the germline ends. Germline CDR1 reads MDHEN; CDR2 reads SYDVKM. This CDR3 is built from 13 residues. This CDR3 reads CASSPRDTGELFF. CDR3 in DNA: TGTGCCAGCAGTCCCCGTGACACCGGGGAGCTGTTTTTT.

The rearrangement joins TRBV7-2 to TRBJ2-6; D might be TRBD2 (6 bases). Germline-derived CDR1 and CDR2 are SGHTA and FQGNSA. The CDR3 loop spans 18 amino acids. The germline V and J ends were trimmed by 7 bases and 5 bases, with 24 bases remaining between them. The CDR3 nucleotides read TGTGCCAGCAATCTACTAGGGACCGGGGGACGGAGGGCCAACGTCCTGACTTTC. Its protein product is CASNLLGTGGRRANVLTF. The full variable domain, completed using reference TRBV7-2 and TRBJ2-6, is GAGVSQSPSNKVTEKGKDVELRCDPISGHTALYWYRQSLGQGLEFLIYFQGNSAPDKSGLPSDRFSAERTGGSVSTLTIQRTQQEDSAVYLCASNLLGTGGRRANVLTFGAGSRLTVL.

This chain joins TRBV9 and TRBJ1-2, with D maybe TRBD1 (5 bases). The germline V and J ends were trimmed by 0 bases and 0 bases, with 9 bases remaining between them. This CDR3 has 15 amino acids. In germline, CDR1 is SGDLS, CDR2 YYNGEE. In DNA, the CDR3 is TGTGCCAGCAGCGTAGGTGGGGGGTCTAACTATGGCTACACCTTC. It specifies CASSVGGGSNYGYTF.

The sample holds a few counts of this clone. The CDR3 spells CASSRRSDRGLGEAFF. In DNA form, the CDR3 reads TGTGCCAGCAGCCGGCGCTCGGACAGGGGGCTAGGGGAAGCTTTCTTT. The chain couples TRBV7-8 to TRBJ1-1; 11 bases fit TRBD1. The CDR3 totals 16 residues. Germline CDR1 SGHVS, CDR2 FQNEAQ. V lost 5 bases, J lost 8 bases, and 13 bases stayed unmatched.

CDR3 residues: CASSLSRENQPQHF. The CDR3, as DNA: TGTGCCAGCAGTTTATCGAGGGAGAATCAGCCCCAGCATTTT. The chain employs TRBV27 and TRBJ1-5; the D is unclear. The CDR3 runs to 14 residues. Looked up from germline, CDR1 is MNHEY and CDR2 is SMNVEV (reference sequence). V lost 0 bases, J lost 4 bases, and 7 bases lay in between.

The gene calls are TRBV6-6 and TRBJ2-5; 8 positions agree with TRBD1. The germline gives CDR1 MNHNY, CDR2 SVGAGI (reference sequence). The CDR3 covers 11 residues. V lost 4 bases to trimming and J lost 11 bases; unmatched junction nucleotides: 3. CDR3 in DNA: TGTGCCAGCAGTTCGACAGGGGAGCAGTACTTC. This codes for CASSSTGEQYF.

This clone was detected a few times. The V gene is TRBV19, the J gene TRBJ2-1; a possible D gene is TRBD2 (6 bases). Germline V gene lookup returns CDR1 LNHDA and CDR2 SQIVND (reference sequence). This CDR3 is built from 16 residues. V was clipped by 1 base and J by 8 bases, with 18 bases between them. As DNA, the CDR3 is TGTGCCAGTAGTATAGTTCCGGGGAGGTCGACCGATGAGCAGTTCTTC. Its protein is CASSIVPGRSTDEQFF.

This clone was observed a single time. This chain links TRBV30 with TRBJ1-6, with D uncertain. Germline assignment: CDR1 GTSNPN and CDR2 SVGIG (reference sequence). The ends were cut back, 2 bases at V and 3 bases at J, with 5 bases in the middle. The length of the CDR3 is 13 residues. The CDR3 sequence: CAWSQVYNSPLHF. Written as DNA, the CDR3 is TGTGCCTGGAGTCAGGTCTATAATTCACCCCTCCACTTT.

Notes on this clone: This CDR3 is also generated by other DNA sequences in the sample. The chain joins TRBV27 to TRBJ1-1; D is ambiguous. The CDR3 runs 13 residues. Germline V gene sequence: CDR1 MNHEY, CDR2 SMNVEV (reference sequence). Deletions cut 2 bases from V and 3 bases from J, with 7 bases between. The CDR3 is CASSLVPYTEAFF. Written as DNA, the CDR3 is TGTGCCAGCAGTTTAGTCCCCTACACTGAAGCTTTCTTT.

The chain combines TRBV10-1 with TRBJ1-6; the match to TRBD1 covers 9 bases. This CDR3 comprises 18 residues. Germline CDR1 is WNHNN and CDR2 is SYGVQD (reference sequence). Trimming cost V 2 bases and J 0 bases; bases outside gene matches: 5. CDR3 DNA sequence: TGCGCCAGCAGTGAGACAGGGGGCTTGAGCTCCTATAATTCACCCCTCCACTTT. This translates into CASSETGGLSSYNSPLHF.

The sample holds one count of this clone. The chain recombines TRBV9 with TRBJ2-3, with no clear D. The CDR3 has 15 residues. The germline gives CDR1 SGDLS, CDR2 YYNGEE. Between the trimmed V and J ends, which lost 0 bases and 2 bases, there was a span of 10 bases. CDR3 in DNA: TGTGCCAGCAGCGTAGTAGCAATCCACACAGATACGCAGTATTTT. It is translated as CASSVVAIHTDTQYF.

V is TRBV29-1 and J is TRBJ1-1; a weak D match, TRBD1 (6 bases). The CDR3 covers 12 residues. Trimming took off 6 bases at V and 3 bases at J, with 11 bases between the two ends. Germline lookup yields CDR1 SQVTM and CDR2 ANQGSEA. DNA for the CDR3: TGCAGCGTCCTTACAGGGTACACTGAAGCTTTCTTT. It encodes CSVLTGYTEAFF.

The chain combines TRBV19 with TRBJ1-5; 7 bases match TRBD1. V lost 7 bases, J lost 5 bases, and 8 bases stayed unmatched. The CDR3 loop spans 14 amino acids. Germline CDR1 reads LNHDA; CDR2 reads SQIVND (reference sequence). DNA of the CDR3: TGTGCCAGTACATCCGGGACAGTGCATCAGCCCCAGCATTTT. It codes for CASTSGTVHQPQHF.

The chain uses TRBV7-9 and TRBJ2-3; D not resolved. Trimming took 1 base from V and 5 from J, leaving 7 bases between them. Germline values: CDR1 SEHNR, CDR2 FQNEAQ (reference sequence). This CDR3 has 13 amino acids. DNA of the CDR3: TGTGCCAGCAGCTTAGTAAATAGAGATACGCAGTATTTT. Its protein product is CASSLVNRDTQYF.

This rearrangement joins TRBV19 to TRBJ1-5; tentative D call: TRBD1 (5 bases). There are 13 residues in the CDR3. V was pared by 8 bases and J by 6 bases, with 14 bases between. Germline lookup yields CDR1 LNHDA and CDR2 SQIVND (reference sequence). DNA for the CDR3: TGTGCCAGTGGTAGGGGCCTCGGTCAGCCCCAGCATTTT. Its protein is CASGRGLGQPQHF.

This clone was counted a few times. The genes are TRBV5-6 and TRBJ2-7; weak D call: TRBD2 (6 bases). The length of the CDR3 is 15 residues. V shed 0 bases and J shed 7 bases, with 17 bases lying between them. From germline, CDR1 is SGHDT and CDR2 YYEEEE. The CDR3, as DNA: TGTGCCAGCAGCTTGGGGGGGGATGGGGCTAATGAGCAGTACTTC. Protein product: CASSLGGDGANEQYF.

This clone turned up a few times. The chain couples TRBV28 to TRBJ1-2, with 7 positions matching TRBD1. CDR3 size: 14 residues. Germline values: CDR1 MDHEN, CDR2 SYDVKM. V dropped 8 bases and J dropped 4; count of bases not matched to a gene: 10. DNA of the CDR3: TGTGCCAGCGCCAGACAGGGCGGTTTCTATGGCTACACCTTC. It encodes CASARQGGFYGYTF.

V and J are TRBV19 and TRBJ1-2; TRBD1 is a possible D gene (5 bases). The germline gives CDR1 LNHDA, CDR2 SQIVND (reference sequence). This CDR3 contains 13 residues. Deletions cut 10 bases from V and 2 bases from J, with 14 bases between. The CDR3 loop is CATSGEWNYGYTF. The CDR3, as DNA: TGTGCCACCTCGGGGGAGTGGAACTATGGCTACACCTTC.

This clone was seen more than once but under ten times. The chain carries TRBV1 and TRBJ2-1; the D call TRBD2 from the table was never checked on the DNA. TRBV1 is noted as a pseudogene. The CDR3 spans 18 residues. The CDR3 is CTSSQGGLAESSYNEQFF. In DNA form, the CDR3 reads TGCACCAGCAGCCAAGGGGGACTAGCGGAGAGCTCCTACAATGAGCAGTTCTTC.